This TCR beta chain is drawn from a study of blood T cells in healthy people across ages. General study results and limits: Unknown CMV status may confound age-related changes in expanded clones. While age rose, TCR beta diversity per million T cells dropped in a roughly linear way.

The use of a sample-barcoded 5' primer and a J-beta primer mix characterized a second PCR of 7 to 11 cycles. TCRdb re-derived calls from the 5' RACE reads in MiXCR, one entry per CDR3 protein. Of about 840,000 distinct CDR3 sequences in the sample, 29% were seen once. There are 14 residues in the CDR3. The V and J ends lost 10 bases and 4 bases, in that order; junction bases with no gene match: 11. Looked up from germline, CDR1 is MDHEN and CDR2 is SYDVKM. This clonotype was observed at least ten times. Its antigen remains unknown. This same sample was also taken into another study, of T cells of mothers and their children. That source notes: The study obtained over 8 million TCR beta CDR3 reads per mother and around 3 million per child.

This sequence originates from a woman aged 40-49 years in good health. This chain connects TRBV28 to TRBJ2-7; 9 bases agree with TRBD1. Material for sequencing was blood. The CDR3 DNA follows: TGTGCCACCCGTGGGACAGGGTACTGGTACGAGCAGTACTTC. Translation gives CATRGTGYWYEQYF.